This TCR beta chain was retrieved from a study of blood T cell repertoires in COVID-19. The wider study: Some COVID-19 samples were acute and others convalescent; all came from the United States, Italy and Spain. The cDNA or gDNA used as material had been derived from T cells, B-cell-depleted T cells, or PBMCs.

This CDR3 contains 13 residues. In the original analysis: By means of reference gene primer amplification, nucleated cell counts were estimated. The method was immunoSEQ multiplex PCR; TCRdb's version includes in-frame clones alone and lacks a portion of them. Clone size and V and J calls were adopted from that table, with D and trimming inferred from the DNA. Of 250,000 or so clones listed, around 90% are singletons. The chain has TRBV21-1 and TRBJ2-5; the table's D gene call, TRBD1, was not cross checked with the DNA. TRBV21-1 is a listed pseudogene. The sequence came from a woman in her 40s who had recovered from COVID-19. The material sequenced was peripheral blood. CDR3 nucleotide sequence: TGTGCCACCCGGGACAGACGCCAAGAGACCCAGTACTTC. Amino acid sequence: CATRDRRQETQYF.